This T cell receptor (beta chain) is drawn from a study of Ad26.COV2.S vaccination and SARS-CoV-2 variants (dated by TCRdb to about 2021). Study-level background: Donors in the vaccine arm were drawn from COV1001, a phase I-IIa trial of Ad26.COV2.S in healthy adults that was multicentre, randomized, double-blind and placebo-controlled. Ad26.COV2.S was given intramuscularly at 5x10^10 or 1x10^11 viral particles, as a single shot or as two shots 56 days apart. The specificity and breadth of SARS-CoV-2-reactive T cell receptors after Ad26.COV2.S vaccination were assessed by TCRbeta repertoire sequencing. The TCR-sequenced set comprised around 30 samples: around 20 Ad26.COV2.S vaccine recipients, 5 placebo recipients and 8 SARS-CoV-2 convalescent individuals. Participants in the trial were split at random into five groups of five each, receiving low-dose or high-dose Ad26.COV2.S once or twice, or else placebo on both occasions. Investigators did not know the trial group allocation while performing experiments and assessing outcomes. Broad study findings and their caveats: Higher spike-specific TCR breadth was observed in Ad26.COV2.S recipients than in placebo recipients (P = 0.0014). It was noted by the authors that total T cell responses may have been underestimated by the TCR breadth and depth analyses. The study lacked the statistical power to compare responses across vaccine doses or regimens. Comparable non-spike TCR breadth was observed between vaccine and placebo recipients, consistent with only spike being contained in the vaccine. Substantial breadth of spike-specific CD8+ and CD4+ T cell responses was reported after vaccination.

Germline trimming amounts to 6 bases on V and 5 bases on J, with 2 as the count of junction bases outside the gene matches. Based on the germline V gene, the CDR1 and CDR2 sequences are MNHEY and SVGEGT. Reading from cysteine to phenylalanine, the CDR3 counts 14 amino acids. This entry keeps only the CDR3 DNA: 42 bases, framed from base 1. TCRbeta CDR3 regions were sequenced with the immunoSEQ Assay. After extraction, genomic DNA underwent amplification by bias-controlled multiplex PCR, followed by high-throughput sequencing. The published analysis was carried out like this. To quantify the absolute abundance of every unique TCRbeta CDR3 region, sequences were collapsed and filtered. T cell fraction was estimated by normalizing TCRbeta template counts to usable DNA, with usable DNA measured through amplification of reference genes found in all nucleated cells. Repertoire TCRs were annotated as SARS-CoV-2-specific by exact matching of V gene, CDR3 amino acid sequence and J gene to a known reactive TCR set. MIRA supplied the reference SARS-CoV-2 TCR set, which was filtered for enrichment in COVID-19-positive ImmuneCODE repertoires so that public or cross-reactive TCRs were removed. Drawing on the MIRA antigens, annotated TCRs were analysed further at the level of specific ORF or position within ORF. Breadth was defined as annotated unique rearrangements over total unique productive rearrangements; depth was the summed frequency of those rearrangements. TCR breadth was compared between groups using two-sided Wilcoxon rank-sum tests. TCRdb provides this immuneACCESS table in a form limited to in-frame rearrangements. Some clones are lacking; in checked studies, under half of them reflect an unresolved V gene, and why the rest are absent is not known. V and J calls and clone size are those listed in that table; D and trimming were worked out from the DNA. The sample profile shows hundreds of thousands of clones; under 90% of them were found once. The ten top clones hold around 7% of the sample.

In this sample, this clone turned up a few times. Its antigen remains unidentified. Base-call qualities are not available, and no considerably larger clone is one nucleotide away. The meaning of the sample's treatment or condition label: approximately 18 received Ad26.COV2.S at low or high dose, single or two shots; about 5 received placebo; per-sample allocation not given. Repertoires of vaccine and placebo recipients were sequenced from samples taken on day 63 after the first injection. Cohort 1b enrolled roughly 25 adults aged 18-55 years at a single site in Boston, USA, between 29 July and 7 August 2020. Ad26.COV2.S was a replication-incompetent adenovirus type 26 vector that expressed a prefusion-stabilized SARS-CoV-2 spike protein derived from the original Wuhan strain.

Source: peripheral blood, taken in a trial of Ad26.COV2.S vaccine versus placebo. This receptor was identified in a person between 18 and 60 years old who received the Ad26.COV2.S COVID-19 vaccine or a placebo. The chain is encoded by TRBV6-2 or TRBV6-3 joined to TRBJ2-1; 12 central bases correspond to TRBD2. In nucleotide form, the sequence is TGTGCCAGCAGCAGACTAGCGGGGGACAATGAGCAGTTCTTC. It translates to CASSRLAGDNEQFF.